These 9 T cell receptor beta chains share one sample of origin, sequenced in a study of blood T cell repertoires in COVID-19. Data came from immunoSEQ multiplex PCR; TCRdb stores just in-frame clones and leaves some out. The sample has 68,000 or so clones, 80% to 90% seen once; the top ten hold 2.5% to 3%. The sample taken for sequencing was peripheral blood. All receptors derive from a man aged 50 to 60 with acute or convalescent COVID-19.

The V and J genes are TRBV4-2 and TRBJ1-1, with 8 positions matching TRBD1. This CDR3 comprises 17 residues. V was pared by 4 bases and J by 2 bases, with 12 bases of the junction left unmatched. CDR1 and CDR2 from the germline V gene are LGHNA and YNFKEQ. In nucleotides, the CDR3 is TGTGCCAGCAGCCGAGGACAGGGCGTGTTTGGAAACACTGAAGCTTTCTTT. Translation gives CASSRGQGVFGNTEAFF.

The V and J genes are TRBV19 and TRBJ2-6; 8 nucleotides agree with TRBD2. V was pared by 8 bases and J by 4 bases, with 10 bases of the junction left unmatched. The CDR3 covers 16 residues. Per germline, CDR1 LNHDA and CDR2 SQIVND (reference sequence). The CDR3 DNA reads as TGTGCCAGTCGGGGACTAGAGGTGAGCGGGGCCAACGTCCTGACTTTC. Amino acid sequence: CASRGLEVSGANVLTF.

The gene calls are TRBV4-2 and TRBJ2-3; tentative D call: TRBD1 (6 bases). The germline V gene encodes CDR1 LGHNA and CDR2 YNFKEQ. V lost 3 bases and J 5 bases, leaving 12 bases between the germline ends. This CDR3 is 14 amino acids long. CDR3 DNA sequence: TGTGCCAGCAGCCAGCTGGGGGCCGGAGATACGCAGTATTTT. Encoded protein: CASSQLGAGDTQYF.

CDR3 DNA: TGTGCCAGCAGCTTACAGTCCACTGAAGCTTTCTTT. It is translated as CASSLQSTEAFF. The rearrangement links TRBV7-9 to TRBJ1-1; the D is unclear. The V end was cut by 2 bases, the J end by 4 bases, with 5 bases between. Germline values: CDR1 SEHNR, CDR2 FQNEAQ (reference sequence). The CDR3 runs 12 residues. Based on the CDR3 plus reference TRBV7-9 and TRBJ1-1, the full variable domain is DTGVSQNPRHKITKRGQNVTFRCDPISEHNRLYWYRQTLGQGPEFLTYFQNEAQLEKSRLLSDRFSAERPKGSFSTLEIQRTEQGDSAMYLCASSLQSTEAFFGQGTRLTVV.

The V and J genes are TRBV2 and TRBJ2-1; the match to TRBD1 covers 7 bases. Trimming took 9 bases from V and 4 from J; bases not matched to a gene: 9. CDR3 length equals 14 residues. Germline CDR1 reads SNHLY; CDR2 reads FYNNEI. The CDR3 spells CASIDRALYNEQFF. CDR3 coding DNA: TGTGCCAGTATTGACAGGGCCTTGTACAATGAGCAGTTCTTC.

The chain couples TRBV11-3 to TRBJ2-1, with TRBD2 matching 9 bases. V shed 0 bases and J 5 bases; nucleotides not matched to a gene: 5. The germline V gene has CDR1 SGHNT and CDR2 YENEEA. This CDR3 has 16 residues. The CDR3, as DNA: TGTGCCAGCAGCTTAGATTCCCTAGCGGGGAACAATGAGCAGTTCTTC. The encoded protein is CASSLDSLAGNNEQFF.

The chain uses TRBV6-5 and TRBJ2-7; unclear D gene. This CDR3 comprises 13 residues. CDR1 and CDR2 from the germline V gene are MNHEY and SVGAGI. V lost 2 bases and J lost 1, with 6 bases in between. CDR3 amino acids: CASSYTRSYEQYF. The CDR3 nucleotides read TGTGCCAGCAGTTACACAAGATCCTACGAGCAGTACTTC.

V gene TRBV18 combines with J gene TRBJ1-5; tentatively, D is TRBD1 (5 bases). Between the trimmed V and J ends, which lost 4 bases and 5 bases, there was a span of 9 bases. This CDR3 has 13 amino acids. Germline V gene lookup returns CDR1 KGHSH and CDR2 LQKENI. This CDR3 is CASSQGNDQPQHF. CDR3 coding DNA: TGTGCCAGCTCACAGGGGAATGATCAGCCCCAGCATTTT.

The chain links TRBV14 to TRBJ2-3, with D hard to call. V lost 0 bases and J 2 bases, leaving 18 bases between the germline ends. The CDR3 runs 18 residues. Germline V lookup: CDR1 SGHDN, CDR2 FVKESK. The CDR3 spells CASSQEPWAETSTDTQYF. The CDR3 region has the DNA TGTGCCAGCAGCCAAGAGCCCTGGGCAGAAACCTCCACAGATACGCAGTATTTT.